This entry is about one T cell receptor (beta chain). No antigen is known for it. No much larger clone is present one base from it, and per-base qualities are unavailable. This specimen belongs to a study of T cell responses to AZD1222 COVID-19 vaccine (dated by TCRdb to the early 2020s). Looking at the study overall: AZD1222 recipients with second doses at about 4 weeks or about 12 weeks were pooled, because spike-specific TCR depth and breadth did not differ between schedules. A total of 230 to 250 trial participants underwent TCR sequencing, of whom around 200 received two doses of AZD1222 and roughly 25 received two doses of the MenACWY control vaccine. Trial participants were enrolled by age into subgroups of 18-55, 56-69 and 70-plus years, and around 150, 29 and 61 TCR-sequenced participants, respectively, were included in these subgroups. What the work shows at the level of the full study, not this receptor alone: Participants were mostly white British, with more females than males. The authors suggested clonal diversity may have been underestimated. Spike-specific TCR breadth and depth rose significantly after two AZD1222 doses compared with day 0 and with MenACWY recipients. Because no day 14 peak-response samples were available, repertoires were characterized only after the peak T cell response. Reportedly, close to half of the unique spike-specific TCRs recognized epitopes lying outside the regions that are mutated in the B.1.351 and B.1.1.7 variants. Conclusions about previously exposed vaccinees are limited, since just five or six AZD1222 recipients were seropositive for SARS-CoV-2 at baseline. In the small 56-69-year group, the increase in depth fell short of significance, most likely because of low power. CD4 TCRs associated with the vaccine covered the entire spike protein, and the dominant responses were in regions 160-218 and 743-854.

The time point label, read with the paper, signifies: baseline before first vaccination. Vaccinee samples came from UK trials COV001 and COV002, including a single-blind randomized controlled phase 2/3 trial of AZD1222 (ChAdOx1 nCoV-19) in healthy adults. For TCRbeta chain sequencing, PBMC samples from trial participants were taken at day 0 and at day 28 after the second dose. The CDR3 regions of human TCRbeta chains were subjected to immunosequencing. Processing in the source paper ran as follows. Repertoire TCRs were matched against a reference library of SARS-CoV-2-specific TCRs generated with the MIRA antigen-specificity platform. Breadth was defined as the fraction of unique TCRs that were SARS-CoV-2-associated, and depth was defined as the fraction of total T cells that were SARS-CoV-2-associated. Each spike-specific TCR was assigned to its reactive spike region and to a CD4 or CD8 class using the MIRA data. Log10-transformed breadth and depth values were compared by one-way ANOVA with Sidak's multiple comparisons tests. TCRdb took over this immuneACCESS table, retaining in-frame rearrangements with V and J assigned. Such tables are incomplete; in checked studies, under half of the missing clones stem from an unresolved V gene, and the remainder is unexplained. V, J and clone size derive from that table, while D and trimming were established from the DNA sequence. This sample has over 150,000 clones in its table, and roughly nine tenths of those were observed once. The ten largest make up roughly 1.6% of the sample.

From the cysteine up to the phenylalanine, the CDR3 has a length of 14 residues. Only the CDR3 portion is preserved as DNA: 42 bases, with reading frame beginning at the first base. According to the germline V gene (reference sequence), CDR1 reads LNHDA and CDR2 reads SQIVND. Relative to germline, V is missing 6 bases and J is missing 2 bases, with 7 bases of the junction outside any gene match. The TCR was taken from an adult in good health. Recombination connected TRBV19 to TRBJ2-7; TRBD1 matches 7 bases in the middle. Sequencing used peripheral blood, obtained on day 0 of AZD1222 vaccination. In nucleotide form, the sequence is TGTGCCAGTAGAGATGGACAGGATCCCTACGAGCAGTACTTC. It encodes CASRDGQDPYEQYF. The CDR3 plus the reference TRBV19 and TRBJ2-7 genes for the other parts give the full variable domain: DGGITQSPKYLFRKEGQNVTLSCEQNLNHDAMYWYRQDPGQGLRLIYYSQIVNDFQKGDIAEGYSVSREKKESFPLTVTSAQKNPTAFYLCASRDGQDPYEQYFGPGTRLTVT.